The rows below give T cell receptor beta chains drawn from one sample of a study of cytomegalovirus exposure and HLA in healthy donors. Sequencing was performed with immunoSEQ multiplex PCR; in TCRdb, only in-frame clones are kept and a portion is missing. Of about 160,000 clones listed, about 85% were seen once; the top ten hold roughly 6.2%. Sample: PBMCs. These TCRs come from a male donor in good health and CMV-seropositive. The CDR3 runs from the conserved cysteine through the conserved F or W. Each record gives: CDR3 DNA, CDR3 protein, CDR3 length, J gene, clone size, D gene, V gene. D genes are given only for firm matches. Some rows mark clone size as missing; the rest say once, few, many or name a class of expanded clone.

CDR3 DNA: TGTGCCAGCAGCTCCCGAAGACTAGCGGAGCTGACAGATACGCAGTATTTT
CDR3 protein: CASSSRRLAELTDTQYF
CDR3 length: 17
J gene: TRBJ2-3
clone size: .
D gene: TRBD2
V gene: TRBV11-2

CDR3 DNA: TGTGCCTGGAATGGACAGTTGGACTCCGGGGAGCTGTTTTTT
CDR3 protein: CAWNGQLDSGELFF
CDR3 length: 14
J gene: TRBJ2-2
clone size: few
D gene: .
V gene: TRBV30

CDR3 DNA: TGTGCCAGCAGTGCTGGAGGGTCCGGGGAGCTGTTTTTT
CDR3 protein: CASSAGGSGELFF
CDR3 length: 13
J gene: TRBJ2-2
clone size: .
D gene: .
V gene: TRBV25-1

CDR3 DNA: TGTGCCAGTAGCCCCCCGGACAGGTACAATGAGCAGTTCTTC
CDR3 protein: CASSPPDRYNEQFF
CDR3 length: 14
J gene: TRBJ2-1
clone size: .
D gene: TRBD1
V gene: TRBV19

CDR3 DNA: TGTGCCAGCAGCTTAACTAGCGGAGGCACAGATACGCAGTATTTT
CDR3 protein: CASSLTSGGTDTQYF
CDR3 length: 15
J gene: TRBJ2-3
clone size: .
D gene: TRBD2
V gene: TRBV7-9

CDR3 DNA: TGTGCCAGCTCATCCCCGGGACAGGGGTGGGAGACCCAGTACTTC
CDR3 protein: CASSSPGQGWETQYF
CDR3 length: 15
J gene: TRBJ2-5
clone size: .
D gene: TRBD1
V gene: TRBV10-3

CDR3 DNA: TGTGCCAGCAGCCAAGCCCGGGACACCCTCAATGAGCAGTTCTTC
CDR3 protein: CASSQARDTLNEQFF
CDR3 length: 15
J gene: TRBJ2-1
clone size: .
D gene: .
V gene: TRBV4-2

CDR3 DNA: TGTGCCAGCGAAAATCGACAGAATTCGAATCAGCCCCAGCATTTT
CDR3 protein: CASENRQNSNQPQHF
CDR3 length: 15
J gene: TRBJ1-5
clone size: once
D gene: .
V gene: TRBV6-6

CDR3 DNA: TGCAGCGTTGGTGGTGGGGGGAGCACAGATACGCAGTATTTT
CDR3 protein: CSVGGGGSTDTQYF
CDR3 length: 14
J gene: TRBJ2-3
clone size: .
D gene: .
V gene: TRBV29-1

CDR3 DNA: TGTGCCAGTAAGCGCTTGGAGGAGGGGGCCAAAAACATTCAGTACTTC
CDR3 protein: CASKRLEEGAKNIQYF
CDR3 length: 16
J gene: TRBJ2-4
clone size: .
D gene: .
V gene: TRBV19

CDR3 DNA: TGCGCCAGCAGCCATTGGACTAGCGGGACCTCCTACAATGAGCAGTTCTTC
CDR3 protein: CASSHWTSGTSYNEQFF
CDR3 length: 17
J gene: TRBJ2-1
clone size: few
D gene: TRBD2
V gene: TRBV4-1

CDR3 DNA: TGTGCCAGTACGTCGGCACCGGAGATAGATACGCAGTATTTT
CDR3 protein: CASTSAPEIDTQYF
CDR3 length: 14
J gene: TRBJ2-3
clone size: .
D gene: .
V gene: TRBV19

CDR3 DNA: TGTGCCAGCAGCTTAGGGCTAGCGGCCCTGTCTGGGGCCAACGTCCTGACTTTC
CDR3 protein: CASSLGLAALSGANVLTF
CDR3 length: 18
J gene: TRBJ2-6
clone size: .
D gene: TRBD2
V gene: TRBV13

CDR3 DNA: TGTGCCAGCAGTTTCCGTGGACAGGGCGATGGCTACACCTTC
CDR3 protein: CASSFRGQGDGYTF
CDR3 length: 14
J gene: TRBJ1-2
clone size: .
D gene: TRBD1
V gene: TRBV6-5

CDR3 DNA: TGTGCCAGCAGCGCGGGCACAGATACGCAGTATTTT
CDR3 protein: CASSAGTDTQYF
CDR3 length: 12
J gene: TRBJ2-3
clone size: .
D gene: .
V gene: TRBV7-3

CDR3 DNA: TGTGCCAGCAGCTCGAAGACAGGACTGGACACTGAAGCTTTCTTT
CDR3 protein: CASSSKTGLDTEAFF
CDR3 length: 15
J gene: TRBJ1-1
clone size: .
D gene: .
V gene: TRBV9

CDR3 DNA: TGTGCCAGCAGTTACTCGAGGACCCGAGGGGATACGCAGTATTTT
CDR3 protein: CASSYSRTRGDTQYF
CDR3 length: 15
J gene: TRBJ2-3
clone size: .
D gene: .
V gene: TRBV6-5

CDR3 DNA: TGTGCCAGCAGCTTACCCAGGGGGGAGACTGAAGCTTTCTTT
CDR3 protein: CASSLPRGETEAFF
CDR3 length: 14
J gene: TRBJ1-1
clone size: .
D gene: TRBD1
V gene: TRBV7-6

CDR3 DNA: TGTGCCAGCAGTGTTGGGAAGGGGCACTCTGGAAACACCATATATTTT
CDR3 protein: CASSVGKGHSGNTIYF
CDR3 length: 16
J gene: TRBJ1-3
clone size: .
D gene: .
V gene: TRBV6-1

CDR3 DNA: TGCAGCGCCCCCGGACTAGCGAGGTACAATGAGCAGTTCTTC
CDR3 protein: CSAPGLARYNEQFF
CDR3 length: 14
J gene: TRBJ2-1
clone size: .
D gene: TRBD2
V gene: TRBV29-1

CDR3 DNA: TGTGCCAGCAGCGCAGGGCAGGGTGGCAGCGGGAGTAAGTTCTTC
CDR3 protein: CASSAGQGGSGSKFF
CDR3 length: 15
J gene: TRBJ2-1
clone size: few
D gene: TRBD2
V gene: TRBV9

CDR3 DNA: TGTGCCAGCAGCGGAGTCAGGGTGGCCACTGAAGCTTTCTTT
CDR3 protein: CASSGVRVATEAFF
CDR3 length: 14
J gene: TRBJ1-1
clone size: .
D gene: .
V gene: TRBV9

CDR3 DNA: TGTGCCAGCTCACCGCGGACAGGGTCTAACTATGGCTACACCTTC
CDR3 protein: CASSPRTGSNYGYTF
CDR3 length: 15
J gene: TRBJ1-2
clone size: .
D gene: TRBD1
V gene: TRBV18

CDR3 DNA: TGTGCCAGCAGCGCGGGGGGACCCCATTCACCCCTCCACTTT
CDR3 protein: CASSAGGPHSPLHF
CDR3 length: 14
J gene: TRBJ1-6
clone size: .
D gene: .
V gene: TRBV9

CDR3 DNA: TGTGCCAGCAGCTTAGACAGCGGACCCTTCAATGAGCAGTTCTTC
CDR3 protein: CASSLDSGPFNEQFF
CDR3 length: 15
J gene: TRBJ2-1
clone size: .
D gene: .
V gene: TRBV11-2

CDR3 DNA: TGTGCCAGTCAGCAGGGGATCAATCAGCCCCAGCATTTT
CDR3 protein: CASQQGINQPQHF
CDR3 length: 13
J gene: TRBJ1-5
clone size: .
D gene: .
V gene: TRBV19

CDR3 DNA: TGCGCCAGCACCACCCGGCCCGCTAGCGAAGAGACCCAGTACTTC
CDR3 protein: CASTTRPASEETQYF
CDR3 length: 15
J gene: TRBJ2-5
clone size: few
D gene: .
V gene: TRBV5-1

CDR3 DNA: TGTGCCAGCAGTTCCCCCCGAGGGAGGGGCACCGGGGAGCTGTTTTTT
CDR3 protein: CASSSPRGRGTGELFF
CDR3 length: 16
J gene: TRBJ2-2
clone size: .
D gene: TRBD2
V gene: TRBV6-5

CDR3 DNA: TGTGCCAGCAGCTTAGGGACTAGCGGCACTGAGCAGTACTTC
CDR3 protein: CASSLGTSGTEQYF
CDR3 length: 14
J gene: TRBJ2-7
clone size: .
D gene: TRBD2
V gene: TRBV7-6

CDR3 DNA: TGTGCCAGCACTACCGGGACAGGGGTAACCGAGCAGTACTTC
CDR3 protein: CASTTGTGVTEQYF
CDR3 length: 14
J gene: TRBJ2-7
clone size: few
D gene: TRBD1
V gene: TRBV28

CDR3 DNA: TGTGCCTGGAGTGCGAAGGGACAGGGTGAACGAAAACTGTTTTTT
CDR3 protein: CAWSAKGQGERKLFF
CDR3 length: 15
J gene: TRBJ1-4
clone size: .
D gene: TRBD1
V gene: TRBV30

CDR3 DNA: TGTGCCTGGAGTGGTACAGGGGCCTACGAGCAGTACTTC
CDR3 protein: CAWSGTGAYEQYF
CDR3 length: 13
J gene: TRBJ2-7
clone size: .
D gene: TRBD1
V gene: TRBV30

CDR3 DNA: TGCAGCGTTGGATTGACACTTGAAGCTTTCTTT
CDR3 protein: CSVGLTLEAFF
CDR3 length: 11
J gene: TRBJ1-1
clone size: .
D gene: .
V gene: TRBV29-1

CDR3 DNA: TGTGCCAGCACCCCTAGGTGGGACAATACCTACGAGCAGTACTTC
CDR3 protein: CASTPRWDNTYEQYF
CDR3 length: 15
J gene: TRBJ2-7
clone size: few
D gene: .
V gene: TRBV27

CDR3 DNA: TGCAGCGTTGTGGTGAGCTCTGGAAACACCATATATTTT
CDR3 protein: CSVVVSSGNTIYF
CDR3 length: 13
J gene: TRBJ1-3
clone size: few
D gene: .
V gene: TRBV29-1

CDR3 DNA: TGTGCCATCAAGACGACTACAGATACGCAGTATTTT
CDR3 protein: CAIKTTTDTQYF
CDR3 length: 12
J gene: TRBJ2-3
clone size: few
D gene: .
V gene: TRBV10-3

CDR3 DNA: TGTGCCAGGTCGGTGGGAGGGAGCTCCTACGAGCAGTACTTC
CDR3 protein: CARSVGGSSYEQYF
CDR3 length: 14
J gene: TRBJ2-7
clone size: few
D gene: TRBD2
V gene: TRBV2

CDR3 DNA: TGTGCCATCAGTGAGTTCGGACAGGGGCTCAACGAGCAGTACTTC
CDR3 protein: CAISEFGQGLNEQYF
CDR3 length: 15
J gene: TRBJ2-7
clone size: .
D gene: TRBD1
V gene: TRBV10-3

CDR3 DNA: TGTGCCAGCAGCAATAGCGGAACCTACGAGCAGTACTTC
CDR3 protein: CASSNSGTYEQYF
CDR3 length: 13
J gene: TRBJ2-7
clone size: .
D gene: .
V gene: TRBV27

CDR3 DNA: TGTGCCAGCATCCGACTAGCGGGACCCGGGGAGCTGTTTTTT
CDR3 protein: CASIRLAGPGELFF
CDR3 length: 14
J gene: TRBJ2-2
clone size: .
D gene: TRBD2
V gene: TRBV6-1

CDR3 DNA: TGTGCCAGCAGCGCCGGGACAGGGAATTCCGGGGAGCTGTTTTTT
CDR3 protein: CASSAGTGNSGELFF
CDR3 length: 15
J gene: TRBJ2-2
clone size: .
D gene: TRBD1
V gene: TRBV9

CDR3 DNA: TGTGCCAGCAGCTTCGGACTAGCCACAGATACGCAGTATTTT
CDR3 protein: CASSFGLATDTQYF
CDR3 length: 14
J gene: TRBJ2-3
clone size: .
D gene: TRBD2
V gene: TRBV11-3

CDR3 DNA: TGTGCCAGCAGCTTGGACCCTTTCGGTAACTATGGCTACACCTTC
CDR3 protein: CASSLDPFGNYGYTF
CDR3 length: 15
J gene: TRBJ1-2
clone size: .
D gene: .
V gene: TRBV5-5

CDR3 DNA: TGTGCCAGCTCACCAGGAGGACAGGGAAGGGCCCAGTACTTC
CDR3 protein: CASSPGGQGRAQYF
CDR3 length: 14
J gene: TRBJ2-5
clone size: once
D gene: TRBD1
V gene: TRBV18

CDR3 DNA: TGTGCCAGCAGTCTAGCGGGGTCCTCGGAGACCCAGTACTTC
CDR3 protein: CASSLAGSSETQYF
CDR3 length: 14
J gene: TRBJ2-5
clone size: few
D gene: .
V gene: TRBV21-1

CDR3 DNA: TGTGCCAGCCAATGGGGCACAGGCCAGCCCCAGCATTTT
CDR3 protein: CASQWGTGQPQHF
CDR3 length: 13
J gene: TRBJ1-5
clone size: once
D gene: .
V gene: TRBV7-9

CDR3 DNA: TGTGCCAGCAGCCCGTCCGGGACAGGTTGGGGGAACAATGAGCAGTTCTTC
CDR3 protein: CASSPSGTGWGNNEQFF
CDR3 length: 17
J gene: TRBJ2-1
clone size: .
D gene: TRBD1
V gene: TRBV7-8

CDR3 DNA: TGCGCCAGCAGCTTGGCCCACGGGAACACAGATACGCAGTATTTT
CDR3 protein: CASSLAHGNTDTQYF
CDR3 length: 15
J gene: TRBJ2-3
clone size: .
D gene: .
V gene: TRBV5-1

CDR3 DNA: TGTGCCAGCAGTTTATCGGGCTATGGCTACACCTTC
CDR3 protein: CASSLSGYGYTF
CDR3 length: 12
J gene: TRBJ1-2
clone size: once
D gene: .
V gene: TRBV28

CDR3 DNA: TGTGCCAGCAGTCGTCCAGGGTTGGACGAGCAGTACTTC
CDR3 protein: CASSRPGLDEQYF
CDR3 length: 13
J gene: TRBJ2-7
clone size: .
D gene: .
V gene: TRBV27

CDR3 DNA: TGTGCCAGCAGTGGACTAGCGAGGTACGAGCAGTACTTC
CDR3 protein: CASSGLARYEQYF
CDR3 length: 13
J gene: TRBJ2-7
clone size: .
D gene: TRBD2
V gene: TRBV6-4

CDR3 DNA: TGTGCCAGCAGTTTCCGACAGGATAATTCACCCCTCCACTTT
CDR3 protein: CASSFRQDNSPLHF
CDR3 length: 14
J gene: TRBJ1-6
clone size: .
D gene: .
V gene: TRBV27

CDR3 DNA: TGTGCCAGCAGCTTAGAGAGAGTAGGGAGTAAAGAGACCCAGTACTTC
CDR3 protein: CASSLERVGSKETQYF
CDR3 length: 16
J gene: TRBJ2-5
clone size: .
D gene: .
V gene: TRBV11-2

CDR3 DNA: TGTGCCAGCAGGGCGGGAAGCAACTCTGGAAACACCATATATTTT
CDR3 protein: CASRAGSNSGNTIYF
CDR3 length: 15
J gene: TRBJ1-3
clone size: .
D gene: .
V gene: TRBV6-5

CDR3 DNA: TGCGCCAGCAGCTTGGCCGGCGGGAGCGGGGTCAATGAGCAGTTCTTC
CDR3 protein: CASSLAGGSGVNEQFF
CDR3 length: 16
J gene: TRBJ2-1
clone size: few
D gene: TRBD2
V gene: TRBV5-1

CDR3 DNA: TGTGCCAGCAGAAGTAGCGGGGGTGGCTACGAGCAGTACTTC
CDR3 protein: CASRSSGGGYEQYF
CDR3 length: 14
J gene: TRBJ2-7
clone size: .
D gene: TRBD2
V gene: TRBV6-1

CDR3 DNA: TGTGCCAGCAGCTCGGGACAGGGGGCGAGCAGGCCCCAGCATTTT
CDR3 protein: CASSSGQGASRPQHF
CDR3 length: 15
J gene: TRBJ1-5
clone size: .
D gene: TRBD1
V gene: TRBV7-9

CDR3 DNA: TGTGCCAGCAGCTTAGCACCCGGGACCCAGTACTTC
CDR3 protein: CASSLAPGTQYF
CDR3 length: 12
J gene: TRBJ2-5
clone size: once
D gene: .
V gene: TRBV13

CDR3 DNA: TGCGCCAGCAGCCCCCCCAGGGGTGAAGAGCAGTACTTC
CDR3 protein: CASSPPRGEEQYF
CDR3 length: 13
J gene: TRBJ2-7
clone size: .
D gene: .
V gene: TRBV4-1

CDR3 DNA: TGTTCCAGCAGCCCCAGGCGAATAAAAAACACCGGGGAGCTGTTTTTT
CDR3 protein: CSSSPRRIKNTGELFF
CDR3 length: 16
J gene: TRBJ2-2
clone size: .
D gene: .
V gene: TRBV7-9